This T cell receptor (beta chain) was retrieved from a study of CD8+ T cells in alopecia areata. Study context: Oral tofacitinib, 5 to 10 mg twice daily, was given in an open-label trial.

RNA extraction and reverse transcription yielded cDNA as sequencing template. Profiling relied on immunoSEQ multiplex PCR, and the TCRdb table lists in-frame clones only, not all of them. The table has 170,000 or so clones, roughly 63% seen once. The sequences come from CD4+ T cells sorted from blood, collected at week 0. The receptor was derived from a human donor with alopecia areata.

CDR3 DNA: TGTGCCTGCAATCTAGCGGGGAGGGGAGATACGCAGTATTTT. Protein product: CACNLAGRGDTQYF. This rearrangement joins TRBV30 to TRBJ2-3, with 9 bases fitting TRBD2. Germline values: CDR1 GTSNPN, CDR2 SVGIG (reference sequence). The length of the CDR3 is 14 residues. V lost 6 bases and J lost 5; bases outside the gene matches: 9.